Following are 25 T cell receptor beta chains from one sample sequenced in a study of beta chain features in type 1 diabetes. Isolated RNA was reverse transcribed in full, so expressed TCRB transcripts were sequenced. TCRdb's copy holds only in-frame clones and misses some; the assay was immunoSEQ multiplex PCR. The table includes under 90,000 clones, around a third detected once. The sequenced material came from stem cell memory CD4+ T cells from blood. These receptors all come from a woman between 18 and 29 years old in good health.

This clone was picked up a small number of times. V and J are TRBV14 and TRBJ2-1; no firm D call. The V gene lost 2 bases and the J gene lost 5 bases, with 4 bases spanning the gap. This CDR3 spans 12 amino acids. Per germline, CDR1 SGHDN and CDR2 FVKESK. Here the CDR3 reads CASSQQNNEQFF. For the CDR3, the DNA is TGTGCCAGCAGCCAACAGAACAATGAGCAGTTCTTC.

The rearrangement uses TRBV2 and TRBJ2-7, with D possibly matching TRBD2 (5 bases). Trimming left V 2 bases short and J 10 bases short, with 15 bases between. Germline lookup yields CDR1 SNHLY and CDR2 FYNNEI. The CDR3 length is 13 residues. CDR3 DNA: TGTGCCAGCAGTGAACGGGAACTTAACTACCAGTACTTC. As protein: CASSERELNYQYF.

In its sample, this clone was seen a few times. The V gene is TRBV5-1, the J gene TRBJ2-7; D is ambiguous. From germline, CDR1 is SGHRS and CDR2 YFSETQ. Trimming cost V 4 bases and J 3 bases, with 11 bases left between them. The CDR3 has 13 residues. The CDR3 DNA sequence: TGCGCCAGCAGCCCTGATACTGACTACGAGCAGTACTTC. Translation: CASSPDTDYEQYF.

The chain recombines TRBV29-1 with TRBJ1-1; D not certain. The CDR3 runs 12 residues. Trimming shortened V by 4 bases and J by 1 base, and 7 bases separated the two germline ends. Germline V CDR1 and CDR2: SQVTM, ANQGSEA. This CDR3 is CSVGQANTEAFF. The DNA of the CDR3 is TGCAGCGTTGGTCAGGCGAACACTGAAGCTTTCTTT.

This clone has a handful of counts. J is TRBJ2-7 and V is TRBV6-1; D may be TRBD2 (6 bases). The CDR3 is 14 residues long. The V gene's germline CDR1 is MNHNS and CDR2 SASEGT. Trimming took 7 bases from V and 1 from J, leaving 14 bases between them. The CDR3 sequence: CASNRDLRSYEQYF. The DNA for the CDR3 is TGTGCCAGCAACCGGGACTTGAGATCCTACGAGCAGTACTTC.

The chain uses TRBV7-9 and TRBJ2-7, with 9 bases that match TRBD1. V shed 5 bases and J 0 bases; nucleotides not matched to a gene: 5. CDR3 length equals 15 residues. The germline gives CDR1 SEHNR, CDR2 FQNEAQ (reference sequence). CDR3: CASSPGTGNSYEQYF. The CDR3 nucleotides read TGTGCCAGCAGCCCTGGGACAGGGAACTCCTACGAGCAGTACTTC. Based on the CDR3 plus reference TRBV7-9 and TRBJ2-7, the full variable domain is DTGVSQNPRHKITKRGQNVTFRCDPISEHNRLYWYRQTLGQGPEFLTYFQNEAQLEKSRLLSDRFSAERPKGSFSTLEIQRTEQGDSAMYLCASSPGTGNSYEQYFGPGTRLTVT.

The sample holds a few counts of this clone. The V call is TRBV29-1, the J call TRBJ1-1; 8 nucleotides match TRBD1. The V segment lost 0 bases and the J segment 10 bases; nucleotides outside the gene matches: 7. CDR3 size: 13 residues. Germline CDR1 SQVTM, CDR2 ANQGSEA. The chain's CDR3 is CSVEEGTGGAAFF. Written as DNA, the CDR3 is TGCAGCGTTGAAGAAGGGACAGGTGGAGCAGCTTTCTTT.

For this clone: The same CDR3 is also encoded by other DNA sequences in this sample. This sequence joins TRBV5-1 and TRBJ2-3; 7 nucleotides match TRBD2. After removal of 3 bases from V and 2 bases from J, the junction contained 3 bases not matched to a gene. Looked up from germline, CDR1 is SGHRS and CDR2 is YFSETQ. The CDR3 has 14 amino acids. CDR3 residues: CASSSGGITDTQYF. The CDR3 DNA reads TGCGCCAGCAGCTCCGGGGGGATCACAGATACGCAGTATTTT.

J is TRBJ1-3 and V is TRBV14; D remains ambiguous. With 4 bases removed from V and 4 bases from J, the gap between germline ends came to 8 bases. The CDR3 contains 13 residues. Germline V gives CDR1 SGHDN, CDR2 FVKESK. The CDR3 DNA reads TGTGCCAGCAGCCGCCGGGGAGGAAACACCATATATTTT. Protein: CASSRRGGNTIYF.

The CDR3 sequence: CASSEWAGNIQYF. The CDR3 DNA reads TGCGCCAGCAGTGAATGGGCGGGGAACATTCAGTACTTC. The J gene is TRBJ2-4, the V gene TRBV10-2; the D gene is possibly TRBD2 (6 bases). V was trimmed by 3 bases and J by 7 bases, leaving 10 bases between them. Germline V gives CDR1 WSHSY, CDR2 SAAADI. The CDR3 loop spans 13 amino acids.

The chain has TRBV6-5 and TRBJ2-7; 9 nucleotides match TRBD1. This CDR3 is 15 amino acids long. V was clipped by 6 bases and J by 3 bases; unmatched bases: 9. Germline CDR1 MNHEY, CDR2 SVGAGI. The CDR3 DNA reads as TGTGCCAGCAGGATGGGGACAGGGTATAGCTACGAGCAGTACTTC. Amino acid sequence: CASRMGTGYSYEQYF.

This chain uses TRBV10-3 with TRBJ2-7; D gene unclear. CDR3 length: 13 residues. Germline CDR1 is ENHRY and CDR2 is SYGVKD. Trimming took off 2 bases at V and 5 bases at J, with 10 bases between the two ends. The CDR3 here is CAISEAARNEQYF. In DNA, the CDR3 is TGTGCCATCAGTGAGGCGGCCCGGAACGAGCAGTACTTC.

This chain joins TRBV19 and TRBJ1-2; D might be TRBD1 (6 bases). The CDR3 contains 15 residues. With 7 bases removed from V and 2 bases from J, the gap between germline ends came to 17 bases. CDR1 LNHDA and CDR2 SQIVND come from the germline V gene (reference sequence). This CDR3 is CASNMRGQMNYGYTF. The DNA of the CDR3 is TGTGCCAGTAATATGCGAGGACAGATGAACTATGGCTACACCTTC.

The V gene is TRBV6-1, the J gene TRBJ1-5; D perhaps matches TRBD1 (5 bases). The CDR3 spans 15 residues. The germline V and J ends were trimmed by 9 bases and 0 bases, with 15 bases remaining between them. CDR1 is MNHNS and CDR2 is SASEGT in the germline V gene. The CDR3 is CASLLGTYSNQPQHF. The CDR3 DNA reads TGTGCCAGTCTACTGGGGACTTATAGCAATCAGCCCCAGCATTTT.

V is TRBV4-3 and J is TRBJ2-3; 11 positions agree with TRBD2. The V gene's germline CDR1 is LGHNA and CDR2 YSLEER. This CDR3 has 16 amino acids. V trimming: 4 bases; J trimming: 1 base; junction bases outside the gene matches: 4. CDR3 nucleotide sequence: TGCGCCAGCAGCCTCATACTAGCGGGGGGCACAGATACGCAGTATTTT. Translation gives CASSLILAGGTDTQYF.

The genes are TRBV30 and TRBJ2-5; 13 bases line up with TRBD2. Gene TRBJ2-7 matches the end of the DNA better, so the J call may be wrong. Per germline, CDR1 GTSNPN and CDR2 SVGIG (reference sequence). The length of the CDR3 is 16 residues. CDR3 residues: CAWTGPGLAGEYEQYF. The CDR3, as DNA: TGTGCCTGGACTGGGCCCGGACTAGCGGGAGAATACGAGCAGTACTTC.

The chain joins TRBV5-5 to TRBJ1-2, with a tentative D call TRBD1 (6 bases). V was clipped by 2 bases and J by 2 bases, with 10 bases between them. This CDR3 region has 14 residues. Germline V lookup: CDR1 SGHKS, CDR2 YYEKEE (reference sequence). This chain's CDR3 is CASSLGDNNYGYTF. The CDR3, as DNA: TGTGCCAGCAGCTTAGGGGACAACAACTATGGCTACACCTTC.

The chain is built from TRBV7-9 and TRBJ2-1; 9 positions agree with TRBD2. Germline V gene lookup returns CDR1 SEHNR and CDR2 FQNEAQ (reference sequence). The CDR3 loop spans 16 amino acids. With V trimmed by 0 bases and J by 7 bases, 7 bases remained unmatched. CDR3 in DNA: TGTGCCAGCAGCTTAGCTTCGACTAGCGGCGTTAATGAGCAGTTCTTC. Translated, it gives CASSLASTSGVNEQFF.

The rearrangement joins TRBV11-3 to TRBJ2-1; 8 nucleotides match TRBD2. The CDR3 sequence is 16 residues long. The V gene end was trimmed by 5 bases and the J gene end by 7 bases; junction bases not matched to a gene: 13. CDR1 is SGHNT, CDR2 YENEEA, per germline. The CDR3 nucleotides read TGTGCCAGCAGCCCAGACTGGGCGGGAGGTTCAAATGAGCAGTTCTTC. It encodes CASSPDWAGGSNEQFF.

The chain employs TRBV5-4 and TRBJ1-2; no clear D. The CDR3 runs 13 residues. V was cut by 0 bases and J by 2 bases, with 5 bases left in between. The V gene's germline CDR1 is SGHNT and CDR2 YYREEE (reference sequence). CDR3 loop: CASSLAQNYGYTF. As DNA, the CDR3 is TGTGCCAGCAGCTTGGCTCAGAACTATGGCTACACCTTC.

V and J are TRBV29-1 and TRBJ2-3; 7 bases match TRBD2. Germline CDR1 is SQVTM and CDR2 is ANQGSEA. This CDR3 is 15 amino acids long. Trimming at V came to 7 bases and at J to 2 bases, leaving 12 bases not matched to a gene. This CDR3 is CSARSTGGATDTQYF. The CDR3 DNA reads TGCAGCGCTAGAAGCACGGGAGGAGCCACAGATACGCAGTATTTT.

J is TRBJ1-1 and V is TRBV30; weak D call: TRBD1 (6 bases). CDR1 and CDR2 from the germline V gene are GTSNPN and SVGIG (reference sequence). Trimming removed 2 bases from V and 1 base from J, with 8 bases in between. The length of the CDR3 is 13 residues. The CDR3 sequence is CAWSQDRNTEAFF. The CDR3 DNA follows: TGTGCCTGGAGTCAGGACAGGAACACTGAAGCTTTCTTT. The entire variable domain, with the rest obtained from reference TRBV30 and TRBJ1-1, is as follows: SQTIHQWPATLVQPVGSPLSLECTVEGTSNPNLYWYRQAAGRGLQLLFYSVGIGQISSEVPQNLSASRPQDRQFILSSKKLLLSDSGFYLCAWSQDRNTEAFFGQGTRLTVV.

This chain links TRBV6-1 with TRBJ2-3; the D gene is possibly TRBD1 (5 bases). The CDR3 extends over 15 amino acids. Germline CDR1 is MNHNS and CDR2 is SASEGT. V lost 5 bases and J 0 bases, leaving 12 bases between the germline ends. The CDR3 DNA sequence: TGTGCCAGCAGTCGACAGTCTTCTAGCACAGATACGCAGTATTTT. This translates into CASSRQSSSTDTQYF.

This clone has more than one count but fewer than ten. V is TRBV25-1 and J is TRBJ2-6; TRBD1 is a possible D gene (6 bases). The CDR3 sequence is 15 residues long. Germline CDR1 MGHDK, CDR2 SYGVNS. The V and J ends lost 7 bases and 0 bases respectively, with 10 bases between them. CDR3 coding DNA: TGTGCCAGCATGACAGGAATCTCTGGGGCCAACGTCCTGACTTTC. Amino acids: CASMTGISGANVLTF. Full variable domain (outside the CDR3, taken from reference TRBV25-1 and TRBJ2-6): EADIYQTPRYLVIGTGKKITLECSQTMGHDKMYWYQQDPGMELHLIHYSYGVNSTEKGDLSSESTVSRIRTEHFPLTLESARPSHTSQYLCASMTGISGANVLTFGAGSRLTVL.

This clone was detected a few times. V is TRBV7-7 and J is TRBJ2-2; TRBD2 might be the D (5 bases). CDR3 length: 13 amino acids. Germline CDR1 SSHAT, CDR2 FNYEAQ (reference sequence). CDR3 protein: CAPLRDSTGELFF. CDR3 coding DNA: TGTGCTCCTCTGAGGGATAGCACCGGGGAGCTGTTTTTT.